This T cell receptor (beta chain) was obtained from a study of HIV-infected patients and healthy controls. Study-wide results and caveats: Compared with untreated HIV+ repertoires, healthy controls showed roughly threefold more distinct CDR3s and higher Shannon diversity. Healthy controls carried many MAIT alpha-chain CDR3s, while HIV+ repertoires had few.

cDNA was made from around 0.45 ug RNA using alpha and beta constant primers. Using multiplexing indices, alpha and beta chain libraries were generated apart by chain-specific third strand synthesis. Ligation attached cDNA to a 5' RACE adapter that carried a random hexamer and SP2 site. The library got P5 and P7 elements plus a second index, then an approximately 23-cycle PCR. TCRdb re-derived calls from the 5' RACE reads in MiXCR, one entry per CDR3 protein. The data contain around 19,000 distinct CDR3 sequences, over 7% of them singletons. No cell fractionation was done, so the repertoire covers all unsorted peripheral blood T cells. Ten or more counts support this clonotype. Antigen: not known. This TCR derives from an adult in good health. Specimen: blood.

CDR3 amino acids: CAWGDRVSQPQHF. CDR3 nucleotides: TGTGCCTGGGGAGACAGGGTTAGTCAGCCCCAGCATTTT. The V call is TRBV30, the J call TRBJ1-5; 7 nucleotides align to TRBD1. The V gene end was trimmed by 5 bases and the J gene end by 6 bases; junction bases not matched to a gene: 7. The CDR3 is 13 amino acids. CDR1 and CDR2 (germline): GTSNPN, SVGIG (reference sequence).